This entry describes one T cell receptor (beta chain). Germline and junction disagree at one end, which may indicate a read error. TCRdb keeps only in-frame clones here, not all; method: immunoSEQ multiplex PCR. The sample has more than 7,500 clones; 75% to 90% are singletons. The data derive from a study of blood T cell repertoires in COVID-19. The sample comprised peripheral blood. The clonotype comes from a human donor with active COVID-19. The donor label of this sample is uncertain.

In nucleotides, the CDR3 is TGTGCCACCAGCAGAGAAGGCGACGGGGGGCCAGACACGCAGTATTTT. Protein sequence: CATSREGDGGPDTQYF. The chain joins TRBV15 to TRBJ2-3, with a tentative D call TRBD2 (7 bases). Germline loops: CDR1 LNHNV, CDR2 YYDKDF (reference sequence). CDR3 length equals 16 residues.